Below, 5 T cell receptor beta chains from the same sample are listed, as sequenced in a study of blood T cell repertoires in COVID-19. Sequenced by immunoSEQ multiplex PCR; TCRdb stores in-frame clones only, minus some. The repertoire has 93,000 or so clones, approximately 89% of them found once; the top ten carry approximately 17%. Sequencing was carried out using peripheral blood. All receptors derive from a woman older than 75 in a cohort sampled during active COVID-19.

The rearrangement joins TRBV6-4 to TRBJ2-1; maybe TRBD2 (5 bases). Trimming removed 5 bases from V and 0 bases from J, with 14 bases in between. Per germline, CDR1 MRHNA and CDR2 SNTAGT. The CDR3 has 16 amino acids. The CDR3 nucleotides are TGTGCCAGCAGTACAACTAGAGCCGGCTCCTACAATGAGCAGTTCTTC. It encodes CASSTTRAGSYNEQFF.

The rearrangement links TRBV5-1 to TRBJ2-5; D is perhaps TRBD2 (6 bases). Trimming cost V 4 bases and J 5 bases, with 18 bases left between them. Germline assignment: CDR1 SGHRS and CDR2 YFSETQ. This CDR3 has 15 residues. CDR3: CASSLGLGSRETQYF. The CDR3 DNA reads TGCGCCAGCAGCCTGGGACTCGGAAGTAGGGAGACCCAGTACTTC.

The chain employs TRBV3-1 (or the pseudogene TRBV3-2) and TRBJ2-7; TRBD2 might be the D (7 bases). CDR3 size: 15 residues. Germline assignment: CDR1 LGHDT and CDR2 YNNKEL (reference sequence). Trimming took 8 bases from V and 6 from J, leaving 23 bases between them. In DNA, the CDR3 is TGTGCCAGCGGCGTTTCGGGGGGCGGGAGCTCCGAGCAGTACTTC. Its protein is CASGVSGGGSSEQYF.

This rearrangement joins TRBV11-2 to TRBJ2-2; no reliable D call. Germline V gives CDR1 SGHAT, CDR2 FQNNGV. This CDR3 has 18 residues. With 6 bases removed from V and 2 bases from J, the gap between germline ends came to 22 bases. CDR3 nucleotide sequence: TGTGCCAGCAGTTTTAGACCACCAGGATCCCCAAACACCGGGGAGCTGTTTTTT. This sequence encodes CASSFRPPGSPNTGELFF.

The CDR3: CASSDISGGSGNEQFF. In DNA, the CDR3 is TGTGCCAGCAGTGATATTAGCGGGGGGAGTGGCAATGAGCAGTTCTTC. This rearrangement joins TRBV2 to TRBJ2-1; 10 bases are a match to TRBD2. The germline V gene encodes CDR1 SNHLY and CDR2 FYNNEI. Losses at the gene ends were 3 bases for V and 6 bases for J; bases not matched to a gene: 8. The CDR3 spans 16 residues. Based on the CDR3 plus reference TRBV2 and TRBJ2-1, the full variable domain is EPEVTQTPSHQVTQMGQEVILRCVPISNHLYFYWYRQILGQKVEFLVSFYNNEISEKSEIFDDQFSVERPDGSNFTLKIRSTKLEDSAMYFCASSDISGGSGNEQFFGPGTRLTVL.